One sample yielded the 26 T cell receptor beta chains listed below, sequenced in a study of blood T cells in healthy people across ages. A second PCR, run for about 6 to 12 cycles, used a sample-barcoded 5' primer plus a J-beta primer mix. Via MiXCR, TCRdb re-called the 5' RACE reads, giving one row per CDR3 protein. The sample has roughly 1.6 million distinct CDR3 sequences; about 31% are singletons. The specimen sequenced was blood. These receptors were obtained from a young woman in good health.

This chain uses TRBV7-9 with TRBJ1-1, with D possibly matching TRBD1 (5 bases). Trimming left V 7 bases short and J 3 bases short, with 18 bases between. The CDR3 runs 15 residues. Germline assignment: CDR1 SEHNR and CDR2 FQNEAQ (reference sequence). The CDR3 DNA reads as TGTGCCAGCACCCGGCAGGCGGTGGGGGACACTGAAGCTTTCTTT. Translated, it gives CASTRQAVGDTEAFF. Complete variable domain (other parts from reference TRBV7-9 and TRBJ1-1): DTGVSQNPRHKITKRGQNVTFRCDPISEHNRLYWYRQTLGQGPEFLTYFQNEAQLEKSRLLSDRFSAERPKGSFSTLEIQRTEQGDSAMYLCASTRQAVGDTEAFFGQGTRLTVV.

This clonotype was recorded a few times. The chain combines TRBV27 with TRBJ2-1, with D hard to call. CDR1 is MNHEY and CDR2 is SMNVEV in the germline V gene (reference sequence). There are 11 residues in the CDR3. Trimming took 10 bases from V and 8 from J, leaving 12 bases between them. CDR3 loop: CANGPWYEQFF. The CDR3 DNA reads TGTGCCAACGGGCCTTGGTATGAGCAGTTCTTC.

This chain uses TRBV12-3 or TRBV12-4 with TRBJ2-3; unclear D gene. The CDR3 totals 13 residues. V lost 8 bases and J 2 bases, leaving 11 bases between the germline ends. CDR3 sequence reads: CASRTTHTDTQYF. The CDR3 DNA sequence: TGTGCCAGCCGCACTACTCACACAGATACGCAGTATTTT.

This clonotype was counted a few times. V is TRBV4-2 and J is TRBJ2-1; maybe TRBD2 (5 bases). The length of the CDR3 is 16 residues. V lost 0 bases to trimming and J lost 1 base, with 10 bases between them. CDR1 LGHNA and CDR2 YNFKEQ come from the germline V gene. In nucleotides, the CDR3 is TGTGCCAGCAGCCAAGATGAGGGAGAGTCCTACAATGAGCAGTTCTTC. It is translated as CASSQDEGESYNEQFF.

A remark on this clonotype: This clone may be a read error of a much larger clone one base away. The chain links TRBV12-3 or TRBV12-4 to TRBJ2-1; TRBD2 might be the D (5 bases). The CDR3 is 16 amino acids. The chain's CDR3 is CASSPRAGAAGNGQFF. The CDR3 bases are TGTGCCAGCAGTCCCCGAGCAGGTGCCGCGGGCAATGGGCAGTTCTTC.

This clonotype was seen repeatedly, ten times or more. The chain couples TRBV29-1 to TRBJ2-3; 10 nucleotides line up with TRBD2. The germline V gene encodes CDR1 SQVTM and CDR2 ANQGSEA. This CDR3 spans 11 amino acids. The CDR3 DNA is TGCGGGGGACTAGCGTACGATACGCAGTATTTT. It is translated as CGGLAYDTQYF.

This clonotype turned up a few times. The V call is TRBV5-1, the J call TRBJ1-4; maybe TRBD1 (5 bases). The germline V gene has CDR1 SGHRS and CDR2 YFSETQ. This CDR3 contains 15 residues. V lost 0 bases, J lost 9 bases, and 15 bases lay in between. Here the CDR3 DNA reads TGCGCCAGCAGCTTGGCCAGCTTGACGGGACAAAAACTGTTTTTT. It translates to CASSLASLTGQKLFF.

V and J are TRBV2 and TRBJ2-5; D is undetermined. The germline V gene encodes CDR1 SNHLY and CDR2 FYNNEI. The CDR3 spans 14 residues. The V end lost 4 bases, the J end lost 2 bases, and 11 bases lay between the germline ends. CDR3: CASSAGRNQETQYF. The CDR3 bases are TGTGCCAGCAGTGCTGGCAGAAATCAAGAGACCCAGTACTTC.

This clonotype was seen more than once but under ten times. The chain is built from TRBV20-1 and TRBJ1-1; D unclear. Trimming removed 0 bases at V and 8 bases at J, with 4 bases between. This CDR3 contains 10 residues. Germline CDR1 reads DFQATT; CDR2 reads SNEGSKA (reference sequence). CDR3 nucleotides: TGCAGTGCTAGAGATAGGGAAGCTTTCTTT. Its protein is CSARDREAFF.

This clonotype was seen a few times. A much larger clone lies a single base off, so this may be a read error. CDR3 protein: CSAREDQNTEAFF. DNA for the CDR3: TGCAGTGCTAGGGAGGACCAGAACACTGAAGCTTTCTTT. This chain uses TRBV20-1 with TRBJ1-1, with unresolved D. Germline-derived CDR1 and CDR2 are DFQATT and SNEGSKA (reference sequence). The CDR3 loop spans 13 amino acids. V lost 3 bases to trimming and J lost 1 base, with 9 bases between them.

The table lists this clonotype with a few counts. The chain employs TRBV9 and TRBJ1-2; D uncertain. CDR1 and CDR2 (germline): SGDLS, YYNGEE. Trimming cost V 0 bases and J 7 bases, with 10 bases left between them. The CDR3 totals 13 residues. In DNA, the CDR3 is TGTGCCAGCAGCGTAGTAGGGTCCGGTGGCTACACCTTC. Translation gives CASSVVGSGGYTF.

The chain couples TRBV9 to TRBJ1-1; D not certain. The germline gives CDR1 SGDLS, CDR2 YYNGEE. The CDR3 loop spans 13 amino acids. V shed 3 bases and J shed 4 bases, with 10 bases lying between them. CDR3 amino acids: CASSAASGTEAFF. The CDR3 DNA follows: TGTGCCAGCAGCGCGGCGAGTGGCACTGAAGCTTTCTTT.

The rearrangement links TRBV28 to TRBJ2-6, with 9 bases fitting TRBD1. Trimming cost V 2 bases and J 2 bases; bases outside gene matches: 4. Germline CDR1 reads MDHEN; CDR2 reads SYDVKM. This CDR3 has 17 amino acids. The CDR3 reads CASSLGTGFTGANVLTF. In nucleotides, the CDR3 is TGTGCCAGCAGTTTAGGGACAGGGTTTACTGGGGCCAACGTCCTGACTTTC.

This chain links TRBV4-1 with TRBJ2-7; D uncertain. Trimming cost V 2 bases and J 0 bases, with 17 bases left between them. The CDR3 spans 17 residues. The germline V gene has CDR1 MGHRA and CDR2 YSYEKL. The CDR3 DNA is TGCGCCAGCAGCCAACCCGCCGGCCAGGAGAGCTCCTACGAGCAGTACTTC. This codes for CASSQPAGQESSYEQYF.

The chain is built from TRBV29-1 and TRBJ1-1; D gene uncertain. The CDR3 loop spans 12 amino acids. V lost 4 bases, J lost 4 bases, and 10 bases lay in between. The V gene's germline CDR1 is SQVTM and CDR2 ANQGSEA. CDR3 sequence: CSVVKAGTEAFF. The CDR3 DNA reads as TGCAGCGTTGTTAAGGCAGGCACTGAAGCTTTCTTT.

A single count supports this clonotype. The chain joins TRBV6-1 to TRBJ1-5; D remains ambiguous. This CDR3 is 16 amino acids long. Germline CDR1 MNHNS, CDR2 SASEGT. V was clipped by 3 bases and J by 2 bases, with 14 bases between them. CDR3 DNA sequence: TGTGCCAGCAGTGATGGTGCAGCCTGGGGCAATCAGCCCCAGCATTTT. Protein: CASSDGAAWGNQPQHF.

V gene TRBV15 combines with J gene TRBJ2-4, with a weak D call TRBD1 (6 bases). The germline gives CDR1 LNHNV, CDR2 YYDKDF (reference sequence). The CDR3 has 12 residues. V lost 8 bases to trimming and J lost 7 bases, with 12 bases between them. As DNA, the CDR3 is TGTGCCACCTACCCTGGGGGCAACATTCAGTACTTC. Protein: CATYPGGNIQYF. Complete variable domain (other parts from reference TRBV15 and TRBJ2-4): DAMVIQNPRYQVTQFGKPVTLSCSQTLNHNVMYWYQQKSSQAPKLLFHYYDKDFNNEADTPDNFQSRRPNTSFCFLDIRSPGLGDTAMYLCATYPGGNIQYFGAGTRLSVL.

The CDR3 DNA sequence: TGCAGCGTTGGCCGGGGGCTGCGGGGATACAATGAGCAGTTCTTC. Translating gives CSVGRGLRGYNEQFF. The chain uses TRBV29-1 and TRBJ2-1; possibly TRBD1 or TRBD2 for D (6 bases each). This CDR3 is 15 amino acids long. Germline assignment: CDR1 SQVTM and CDR2 ANQGSEA. Trimming left V 4 bases short and J 4 bases short, with 17 bases between.

This rearrangement joins TRBV12-3 or TRBV12-4 to TRBJ2-5; D is possibly TRBD1 (5 bases). Trimming took 5 bases from V and 8 from J, leaving 21 bases between them. CDR3 size: 15 residues. CDR3 DNA: TGTGCCAGCAGTGGCACCGTAGCAGGGTCGAGCACCCAGTACTTC. Translation gives CASSGTVAGSSTQYF.

The chain combines TRBV20-1 with TRBJ2-1; 8 bases are a match to TRBD2. The CDR3 totals 14 residues. Germline-derived CDR1 and CDR2 are DFQATT and SNEGSKA (reference sequence). V was clipped by 7 bases and J by 8 bases; unmatched bases: 13. The CDR3: CSGTAGADRDEQFF. The DNA for the CDR3 is TGCAGTGGGACAGCGGGAGCGGATAGGGATGAGCAGTTCTTC.

This clonotype was detected many times. The genes are TRBV5-1 and TRBJ2-3; 9 bases agree with TRBD2. The CDR3 sequence is 16 residues long. The trim removed 0 bases at V and 6 bases at J, leaving 8 bases unmatched. Germline V gene data show CDR1 as SGHRS and CDR2 as YFSETQ. CDR3: CASSLARVAGADTQYF. The CDR3 DNA reads as TGCGCCAGCAGCTTGGCCAGAGTAGCGGGGGCTGATACGCAGTATTTT. The complete variable domain, with remaining parts taken from reference TRBV5-1 and TRBJ2-3, reads KAGVTQTPRYLIKTRGQQVTLSCSPISGHRSVSWYQQTPGQGLQFLFEYFSETQRNKGNFPGRFSGRQFSNSRSEMNVSTLELGDSALYLCASSLARVAGADTQYFGPGTRLTVL.

With respect to this clonotype: Its ends do not fully match the called genes, so a read error is possible. V usage is TRBV5-1 and J usage is TRBJ2-1; 7 bases match TRBD1. Germline V gives CDR1 SGHRS, CDR2 YFSETQ. The CDR3 sequence is 15 residues long. The CDR3 here is CASGLGQLSYNEQFF. The CDR3 DNA reads as TGCGCCAGCGGCTTGGGACAGCTATCCTACAATGAGCAGTTCTTC.

Points on this clonotype: An end of the junction differs from the germline gene, which may be a read error. The V call is TRBV29-1, the J call TRBJ2-6; the D gene is possibly TRBD1 (6 bases). Germline V gene sequence: CDR1 SQVTM, CDR2 ANQGSEA. There are 15 residues in the CDR3. DNA of the CDR3: TGCAGCGTTGAAGCCCAGGGGAGTGGGGTCAACGTCCTGACTTTC. This gives the protein CSVEAQGSGVNVLTF. Supplemented by reference TRBV29-1 and TRBJ2-6, the full variable domain reads SAVISQKPSRDICQRGTSLTIQCQVDSQVTMMFWYRQQPGQSLTLIATANQGSEATYESGFVIDKFPISRPNLTFSTLTVSNMSPEDSSIYLCSVEAQGSGVNVLTFGAGSRLTVL.

This clonotype occurred a few times. This sequence joins TRBV5-1 and TRBJ2-3; possible D gene TRBD1, 5 bases. With 2 bases removed from V and 0 bases from J, the gap between germline ends came to 7 bases. Germline assignment: CDR1 SGHRS and CDR2 YFSETQ. There are 14 residues in the CDR3. For the CDR3, the DNA is TGCGCCAGCAGCTTCAGGGTTAGCACAGATACGCAGTATTTT. Its protein is CASSFRVSTDTQYF.

This clonotype was found a few times. CDR3 DNA: TGTGCCATCAGTGAGTCGCGGGACAGGCAGTATGGCTACACCTTC. It yields the protein CAISESRDRQYGYTF. The rearrangement uses TRBV10-3 and TRBJ1-2; 8 bases fit TRBD1. The V segment lost 0 bases and the J segment 5 bases; nucleotides outside the gene matches: 5. Germline CDR1 and CDR2: ENHRY and SYGVKD. There are 15 residues in the CDR3.

This chain links TRBV7-9 with TRBJ1-1; D is unclear. The CDR3 runs to 16 residues. V was clipped by 5 bases and J by 4 bases, with 20 bases between them. The germline gives CDR1 SEHNR, CDR2 FQNEAQ (reference sequence). The CDR3 loop reads CASSMVSGMGSTEAFF. The CDR3 DNA reads TGTGCCAGCAGCATGGTAAGCGGCATGGGGTCCACTGAAGCTTTCTTT.